One and the same sample provided the 20 T cell receptor beta chains below, sequenced in a study of cytomegalovirus exposure and HLA in healthy donors. The PCR ran on 60 Vbeta and 13 Jbeta primers. Sequencing used immunoSEQ multiplex PCR; TCRdb keeps in-frame clones, though not all of them. The sample lists 130,000 to 150,000 clones, 73% occurring once. Sequencing was performed on PBMCs. The receptors originated from a woman under 30 in good health and CMV-seronegative.

This chain links TRBV7-2 with TRBJ1-1, with 9 bases identical to TRBD1. This CDR3 is 13 amino acids long. Germline V gives CDR1 SGHTA, CDR2 FQGNSA. The V segment lost 5 bases and the J segment 3 bases; nucleotides outside the gene matches: 1. As DNA, the CDR3 is TGTGCCAGCAGCCGGGACAGGGACACTGAAGCTTTCTTT. Encoded protein: CASSRDRDTEAFF.

J is TRBJ1-1 and V is TRBV11-2; D call uncertain. The CDR3 covers 14 residues. The ends were cut back, 0 bases at V and 1 base at J, with 6 bases in the middle. From germline, CDR1 is SGHAT and CDR2 FQNNGV. The CDR3 loop reads CASSLDPGNTEAFF. CDR3 coding DNA: TGTGCCAGCAGCTTAGATCCGGGGAACACTGAAGCTTTCTTT.

V and J are TRBV2 and TRBJ2-3, with D hard to call. V lost 7 bases and J lost 0, with 8 bases in between. CDR3 length equals 13 residues. Germline loops: CDR1 SNHLY, CDR2 FYNNEI. The CDR3 sequence: CASTVRSTDTQYF. The CDR3 DNA reads TGTGCCAGCACAGTCAGGAGCACAGATACGCAGTATTTT.

The chain recombines TRBV7-2 with TRBJ2-3; a possible D gene is TRBD2 (6 bases). CDR3 size: 15 residues. Between the trimmed V and J ends, which lost 2 bases and 0 bases, there was a span of 9 bases. CDR1 and CDR2 (germline): SGHTA, FQGNSA. CDR3: CASSLTGVSTDTQYF. The DNA of the CDR3 is TGTGCCAGCAGCTTAACGGGGGTTAGCACAGATACGCAGTATTTT.

The chain recombines TRBV11-2 with TRBJ2-4, with D tentatively TRBD2 (6 bases). Germline loops: CDR1 SGHAT, CDR2 FQNNGV. Deletions cut 4 bases from V and 8 bases from J, with 24 bases between. The CDR3 contains 17 residues. The CDR3 nucleotides are TGTGCCAGCAGCTCCAACGACGGAACGGAGGGAGGTGACATTCAGTACTTC. Translating it yields CASSSNDGTEGGDIQYF. The full variable domain, in which reference TRBV11-2 and TRBJ2-4 provide the parts outside the CDR3, is EAGVAQSPRYKIIEKRQSVAFWCNPISGHATLYWYQQILGQGPKLLIQFQNNGVVDDSQLPKDRFSAERLKGVDSTLKIQPAKLEDSAVYLCASSSNDGTEGGDIQYFGAGTRLSVL.

The chain is built from TRBV6-5 and TRBJ2-5; 7 bases align to TRBD1. The germline CDR1 and CDR2 sequences are MNHEY and SVGAGI. The CDR3 has 14 residues. Germline trimming cut 7 bases from V and 1 base from J; bases unmatched to any gene: 6. CDR3 in DNA: TGTGCCAGCATCGAAGGGGGCGCCCAAGAGACCCAGTACTTC. Protein: CASIEGGAQETQYF.

The rearrangement joins TRBV2 to TRBJ2-7, with TRBD2 identical over 12 bases. There are 16 residues in the CDR3. V lost 4 bases and J lost 3; bases outside the gene matches: 7. Germline V lookup: CDR1 SNHLY, CDR2 FYNNEI. CDR3: CASSGLPSGGGYEQYF. The CDR3 region has the DNA TGTGCCAGCAGTGGCCTACCTAGCGGGGGGGGCTACGAGCAGTACTTC.

This clone was detected a few times. The chain has TRBV7-9 and TRBJ2-7; D perhaps matches TRBD1 (6 bases). Per germline, CDR1 SEHNR and CDR2 FQNEAQ (reference sequence). V was pared by 3 bases and J by 3 bases, with 9 bases between. This CDR3 spans 13 amino acids. The CDR3 is CASSFGRGYEQYF. CDR3 sequence (DNA): TGTGCCAGCAGCTTCGGCAGGGGCTACGAGCAGTACTTC. Combining the CDR3 with reference TRBV7-9 and TRBJ2-7 gives the whole variable domain DTGVSQNPRHKITKRGQNVTFRCDPISEHNRLYWYRQTLGQGPEFLTYFQNEAQLEKSRLLSDRFSAERPKGSFSTLEIQRTEQGDSAMYLCASSFGRGYEQYFGPGTRLTVT.

The genes are TRBV7-2 and TRBJ1-1, with 8 nucleotides matching TRBD1. V shed 5 bases and J 0 bases; nucleotides not matched to a gene: 11. Germline CDR1 SGHTA, CDR2 FQGNSA. The CDR3 sequence is 17 residues long. CDR3 sequence reads: CASSPSRDRIVNTEAFF. CDR3 bases: TGTGCCAGCAGCCCGTCCCGGGACAGGATAGTGAACACTGAAGCTTTCTTT.

This chain links TRBV28 with TRBJ2-7, with TRBD1 identical over 10 bases. The CDR3 runs to 17 residues. CDR1 MDHEN and CDR2 SYDVKM come from the germline V gene. J gave up 5 bases and V 3 bases, and 13 bases lay outside the gene matches. The CDR3 region is CASSFPIRTGGHHEQYF. CDR3 nucleotides: TGTGCCAGCAGTTTTCCCATTAGGACAGGGGGGCACCACGAGCAGTACTTC.

The V call is TRBV5-4, the J call TRBJ2-3; 7 bases map to TRBD2. Germline CDR1 and CDR2: SGHNT and YYREEE (reference sequence). Losses at the gene ends were 4 bases for V and 3 bases for J; bases not matched to a gene: 8. CDR3 length: 15 amino acids. CDR3 region: CASSEGGLGTDTQYF. CDR3 DNA: TGTGCCAGCAGCGAAGGCGGACTAGGTACAGATACGCAGTATTTT.

This clone came up a few times. This chain uses TRBV2 with TRBJ2-3; D is perhaps TRBD1 (5 bases). V was clipped by 6 bases and J by 2 bases, with 15 bases between them. The length of the CDR3 is 15 residues. Germline assignment: CDR1 SNHLY and CDR2 FYNNEI. CDR3 nucleotide sequence: TGTGCCAGCAGCCGCAGGGTTGGAAACACAGATACGCAGTATTTT. It yields the protein CASSRRVGNTDTQYF. The full variable domain, with the rest looked up from reference TRBV2 and TRBJ2-3, is EPEVTQTPSHQVTQMGQEVILRCVPISNHLYFYWYRQILGQKVEFLVSFYNNEISEKSEIFDDQFSVERPDGSNFTLKIRSTKLEDSAMYFCASSRRVGNTDTQYFGPGTRLTVL.

This clone was counted once. The chain recombines TRBV7-2 with TRBJ1-1, with D possibly matching TRBD1 (5 bases). Germline V gene lookup returns CDR1 SGHTA and CDR2 FQGNSA. This CDR3 is built from 15 residues. The V end was cut by 1 base, the J end by 5 bases, with 14 bases between. CDR3 sequence (DNA): TGTGCCAGCAGCTTAGTCGCCAGGGTGAGGACTGAAGCTTTCTTT. It is translated as CASSLVARVRTEAFF.

This clone occurred a few times. V is TRBV12-5 and J is TRBJ2-5; TRBD2 aligns across 13 bases. CDR3 length: 17 amino acids. V trimming: 6 bases; J trimming: 0 bases; junction bases outside the gene matches: 7. Germline loops: CDR1 LGHNT, CDR2 FRNRAP. CDR3 bases: TGTGCTAGTGGCGCGGGACTAGCGGGATGGTACCAAGAGACCCAGTACTTC. Translated, it gives CASGAGLAGWYQETQYF.

The rearrangement uses TRBV5-1 and TRBJ2-6; 7 nucleotides align to TRBD2. The length of the CDR3 is 18 residues. V lost 0 bases and J lost 0; bases outside the gene matches: 6. In germline, CDR1 is SGHRS, CDR2 YFSETQ. CDR3: CASSLASGVSSGANVLTF. CDR3 nucleotides: TGCGCCAGCAGCTTGGCAAGCGGGGTATCCTCTGGGGCCAACGTCCTGACTTTC. The full variable domain, in which reference TRBV5-1 and TRBJ2-6 provide the parts outside the CDR3, is KAGVTQTPRYLIKTRGQQVTLSCSPISGHRSVSWYQQTPGQGLQFLFEYFSETQRNKGNFPGRFSGRQFSNSRSEMNVSTLELGDSALYLCASSLASGVSSGANVLTFGAGSRLTVL.

The V gene is TRBV7-8, the J gene TRBJ2-7; 7 bases agree with TRBD2. This CDR3 contains 15 residues. V shed 3 bases, J shed 6 bases, and the junction held 11 bases outside the gene matches. Germline V gives CDR1 SGHVS, CDR2 FQNEAQ. The CDR3 region has the DNA TGTGCCAGCAGCTTGGGGCCCGGGACGGGGGGCGAGCAGTACTTC. It codes for CASSLGPGTGGEQYF.

The chain uses TRBV27 and TRBJ1-1; no clear D. Deletions cut 0 bases from V and 8 bases from J, with 10 bases between. CDR1 MNHEY and CDR2 SMNVEV come from the germline V gene (reference sequence). The CDR3 is 13 residues long. CDR3 in amino acids: CASSLSYKSEAFF. Written as DNA, the CDR3 is TGTGCCAGCAGTTTATCGTACAAATCCGAAGCTTTCTTT.

About this clone: Mismatch with germline at one junction end may stem from a read error. V and J are TRBV7-7 and TRBJ2-7; 7 nucleotides line up with TRBD1. The CDR3 extends over 14 amino acids. The germline V gene encodes CDR1 SSHAT and CDR2 FNYEAQ (reference sequence). CDR3 protein: CASSPYVGGDEQYF. The CDR3 coding sequence is TGTGCTAGCAGCCCCTATGTAGGGGGCGACGAGCAGTACTTC.

The rearrangement uses TRBV6-4 and TRBJ2-1; no clear D gene. V lost 0 bases to trimming and J lost 10 bases, with 10 bases between them. Germline V gene lookup returns CDR1 MRHNA and CDR2 SNTAGT. The CDR3 has 13 residues. The CDR3 loop reads CASSDSEKREQFF. Written as DNA, the CDR3 is TGTGCCAGCAGTGACTCCGAGAAACGGGAGCAGTTCTTC.

This clone came up once. The chain combines TRBV18 with TRBJ2-7; D is unresolved. Trimming took off 0 bases at V and 3 bases at J, with 6 bases between the two ends. This CDR3 is built from 13 residues. The germline V gene has CDR1 KGHSH and CDR2 LQKENI. CDR3 region: CASSPPLRYEQYF. The CDR3 DNA sequence: TGTGCCAGCTCACCACCCTTGCGCTACGAGCAGTACTTC.